These T cell receptor beta chains were read from a single sample in a study of OX40 agonist ivuxolimab in advanced cancers. TCRdb keeps only in-frame clones here, not all; method: immunoSEQ multiplex PCR. Of approximately 79,000 clones in the sample, less than 90% were seen once. Here the sequenced sample was CD4+ or CD8+ T cells sorted from blood, taken in a trial of the OX40 agonist ivuxolimab. These receptors were taken from an adult with an advanced solid tumor such as melanoma, head and neck, liver or kidney cancer. Each CDR3 is given with its conserved first and last residue. Fields, in order: J gene, clone size, V gene, D gene, CDR3 protein, CDR3 DNA. The D gene is left open where the match is weak. Clone size is stated in some rows and not others, as once, few, many or a class when expanded.

>TRBJ1-2|NA|TRBV27|NA
CASSSRFRDKGSNYGYTF
TGTGCCAGCAGTTCACGCTTCAGGGATAAGGGTTCTAACTATGGCTACACCTTC
>TRBJ1-1|NA|TRBV30|TRBD1
CAWGGRGHTEAFF
TGTGCCTGGGGGGGGAGGGGGCACACTGAAGCTTTCTTT
>TRBJ1-3|NA|TRBV27|NA
CASSLSWSSGNTIYF
TGTGCCAGCAGTTTATCGTGGAGCTCTGGAAACACCATATATTTT
>TRBJ1-5|NA|TRBV7-2|NA
CASSPGRLDQPQHF
TGTGCCAGCAGCCCGGGACGCCTAGATCAGCCCCAGCATTTT
>TRBJ1-6|NA|TRBV5-4|NA
CASSLGAHLNSPLHF
TGTGCCAGCAGCTTAGGTGCACACTTGAATTCACCCCTCCACTTT
>TRBJ2-5|NA|TRBV11-2|NA
CASSLGETQYF
TGTGCCAGCAGCTTAGGGGAGACCCAGTACTTC
>TRBJ1-5|NA|TRBV6-5|TRBD1
CASSYRGHQPQHF
TGTGCCAGCAGTTACAGGGGGCATCAGCCCCAGCATTTT
>TRBJ2-3|NA|TRBV30|NA
CAWSKTGFSSTDTQYF
TGTGCCTGGAGTAAAACCGGGTTCTCTTCCACAGATACGCAGTATTTT
>TRBJ1-1|NA|TRBV7-9|NA
CASSFLGQKGRNTEAFF
TGTGCCAGCAGCTTCCTAGGACAGAAAGGGCGGAACACTGAAGCTTTCTTT
>TRBJ2-2|NA|TRBV5-8|TRBD1
CASSPGQTNTGELFF
TGTGCCAGCAGCCCGGGACAGACGAACACCGGGGAGCTGTTTTTT
>TRBJ2-7|once|TRBV6-4|NA
CASSFPPLSQGLGEQYF
TGTGCCAGCAGTTTCCCCCCCCTTAGTCAGGGACTCGGCGAGCAGTACTTC
>TRBJ2-7|NA|TRBV4-3|NA
CASSQEVQEFYEQYF
TGCGCCAGCAGCCAAGAGGTACAGGAGTTCTACGAGCAGTACTTC
>TRBJ2-3|NA|TRBV30|TRBD2
CAWTYGGTDTQYF
TGTGCCTGGACATACGGGGGGACAGATACGCAGTATTTT
>TRBJ1-3|NA|TRBV19|TRBD1
CASSIGGRGGASGNTIYF
TGTGCCAGTAGTATCGGTGGGAGAGGGGGCGCATCGGGAAACACCATATATTTT
>TRBJ2-3|NA|TRBV4-1|TRBD2
CASSQETSGGVRDTQYF
TGCGCCAGCAGCCAAGAAACAAGCGGGGGGGTTCGGGATACGCAGTATTTT
>TRBJ2-1|once|TRBV6-6|NA
CASSYSGVYNEQFF
TGTGCCAGCAGTTATTCAGGGGTATACAATGAGCAGTTCTTC
>TRBJ2-5|NA|TRBV7-2|TRBD2
CASSFSPAGAQETQYF
TGTGCCAGCAGCTTTTCCCCAGCGGGAGCACAAGAGACCCAGTACTTC
>TRBJ1-1|NA|TRBV6-6|NA
CASTIPGALGAEAFF
TGTGCCAGCACTATACCCGGGGCCCTAGGAGCTGAAGCTTTCTTT
>TRBJ2-1|NA|TRBV4-2|NA
CASSLRRGQYNEQFF
TGTGCCAGCAGCCTTAGGAGGGGACAGTACAATGAGCAGTTCTTC
>TRBJ2-5|NA|TRBV15|NA
CATSTRGGRETQYF
TGTGCCACCAGCACCAGGGGGGGCAGGGAGACCCAGTACTTC
>TRBJ1-3|NA|TRBV19|NA
CASIEGQPLSGNTIYF
TGTGCCAGTATAGAAGGACAACCACTCTCTGGAAACACCATATATTTT
>TRBJ1-6|NA|TRBV4-3|NA
CASERGDKNSPLHF
TGCGCCAGCGAACGGGGCGACAAGAATTCACCCCTCCACTTT
>TRBJ2-7|NA|TRBV6-1|NA
CASRNSEQYF
TGTGCCAGCAGAAACAGCGAGCAGTACTTC
>TRBJ1-1|NA|TRBV27|NA
CASSHGGARWGTEAFF
TGTGCCAGCAGCCACGGAGGGGCCCGATGGGGGACTGAAGCTTTCTTT
>TRBJ2-6|NA|TRBV5-4|NA
CASSLGSGSGANVLTF
TGTGCCAGCAGCTTGGGCTCAGGGAGCGGGGCCAACGTCCTGACTTTC
>TRBJ1-4|NA|TRBV6-6|NA
CAAEGFFEKLFF
TGTGCCGCAGAGGGTTTTTTTGAAAAACTGTTTTTT
>TRBJ1-1|many|TRBV7-2|TRBD1
CASDRFPRGMNTEAFF
TGTGCCAGCGACAGGTTTCCCAGGGGGATGAACACTGAAGCTTTCTTT
>TRBJ1-2|NA|TRBV5-6|NA
CASSTISYTF
TGTGCCAGCAGTACCATATCCTACACCTTC
>TRBJ1-1|NA|TRBV4-1|NA
CASSGGNTEAFF
TGCGCCAGCAGCGGGGGGAACACTGAAGCTTTCTTT
>TRBJ2-5|NA|TRBV12-5|TRBD1
CASGMTGSQETQYF
TGTGCTAGTGGTATGACAGGGAGTCAAGAGACCCAGTACTTC
>TRBJ1-1|NA|TRBV11-2|NA
CASRSVRNTEAFF
TGTGCCAGCAGGTCAGTGAGGAACACTGAAGCTTTCTTT